Below, 23 T cell receptor beta chains from the same sample are listed, as sequenced in a study of radiotherapy plus CTLA-4 blockade in lung cancer (dated by TCRdb to the late 2010s). The library relied on the immunoSEQ multiplex PCR assay. TCRdb retrieved this table from immuneACCESS and kept in-frame rearrangements only. Not all clones are present; in checked studies, unresolved V genes account for under half, and no reason is known for the remainder. In this sample the table shows some 110,000 clones, approximately 84% of which occur a single time. The top ten constitute 4.5% to 5.5% of the sample. This sample comprised peripheral blood, obtained from a patient treated with radiotherapy plus ipilimumab. The receptors derive from a human donor with non-small cell lung cancer who had a partial response to radiotherapy plus ipilimumab.

The chain carries TRBV6-1 and TRBJ1-2, with 7 nucleotides matching TRBD1. This CDR3 spans 15 amino acids. Germline assignment: CDR1 MNHNS and CDR2 SASEGT. The J segment lost 6 bases and the V segment lost 1 base, leaving 8 bases of the junction unmatched. CDR3 loop: CASSEDHRGRNGYTF. DNA for the CDR3: TGTGCCAGCAGTGAAGATCACAGGGGACGGAATGGCTACACCTTC.

This clone showed up just a few times. This chain uses TRBV15 with TRBJ1-1, with a weak D call TRBD1 (5 bases). The CDR3 has 14 residues. V lost 5 bases and J 1 base, leaving 11 bases between the germline ends. The germline V gene encodes CDR1 LNHNV and CDR2 YYDKDF (reference sequence). The chain's CDR3 is CATSRQFSNTEAFF. The CDR3 bases are TGTGCCACCAGCCGACAGTTCTCGAACACTGAAGCTTTCTTT.

This chain joins TRBV4-3 and TRBJ2-2; D unclear. Trimming took off 1 base at V and 7 bases at J, with 13 bases between the two ends. The CDR3 extends over 15 amino acids. Germline values: CDR1 LGHNA, CDR2 YSLEER. As DNA, the CDR3 is TGCGCCAGCAGCCAAGGGGCTTTACAAGTCGGGGAGCTGTTTTTT. Its protein product is CASSQGALQVGELFF.

The rearrangement joins TRBV15 to TRBJ1-2, with 7 bases fitting TRBD1. With 1 base clipped from V and 6 bases from J, the junction kept 11 bases outside the gene matches. The CDR3 length is 16 residues. Germline V gene sequence: CDR1 LNHNV, CDR2 YYDKDF (reference sequence). CDR3 protein: CATSRGGGGGGDGYTF. In DNA, the CDR3 is TGTGCCACCAGCAGAGGTGGAGGGGGCGGCGGGGATGGCTACACCTTC. The variable domain in full, completed from reference TRBV15 and TRBJ1-2, reads DAMVIQNPRYQVTQFGKPVTLSCSQTLNHNVMYWYQQKSSQAPKLLFHYYDKDFNNEADTPDNFQSRRPNTSFCFLDIRSPGLGDTAMYLCATSRGGGGGGDGYTFGSGTRLTVV.

The genes are TRBV5-1 and TRBJ1-2; 10 bases align to TRBD1. The trim removed 2 bases at V and 7 bases at J, leaving 5 bases unmatched. The V gene's germline CDR1 is SGHRS and CDR2 YFSETQ. This CDR3 comprises 14 residues. CDR3: CASSFDRGQFGYTF. The DNA for the CDR3 is TGCGCCAGCAGCTTTGACAGGGGGCAGTTTGGCTACACCTTC.

This rearrangement joins TRBV6-1 to TRBJ2-2; D is perhaps TRBD2 (5 bases). CDR1 is MNHNS and CDR2 is SASEGT in the germline V gene. The CDR3 extends over 14 amino acids. Trimming left V 6 bases short and J 1 base short, with 9 bases between. CDR3 bases: TGTGCCAGCAGCATCCGGGAGAACACCGGGGAGCTGTTTTTT. It codes for CASSIRENTGELFF.

The chain recombines TRBV27 with TRBJ1-5, with 9 bases identical to TRBD1. Germline V lookup: CDR1 MNHEY, CDR2 SMNVEV (reference sequence). V shed 7 bases and J 1 base; nucleotides not matched to a gene: 5. CDR3 length: 15 residues. CDR3 protein: CASKLQGASNQPQHF. CDR3 in DNA: TGTGCCAGCAAACTACAGGGGGCAAGCAATCAGCCCCAGCATTTT.

The CDR3 protein is CASSLKGGTGTGANVLTF. The CDR3, as DNA: TGCGCCAGCAGCTTGAAGGGGGGGACAGGGACGGGGGCCAACGTCCTGACTTTC. This chain joins TRBV5-1 and TRBJ2-6; 9 bases line up with TRBD1. The ends lost 1 base at V and 4 bases at J; junction bases unmatched: 9. Germline assignment: CDR1 SGHRS and CDR2 YFSETQ. The CDR3 contains 18 residues.

This clone is categorized as medium-sized. Written as DNA, the CDR3 is TGTGCCAGCCGACAGGGGGCCGGAAACACCATATATTTT. Translated: CASRQGAGNTIYF. This rearrangement joins TRBV7-2 to TRBJ1-3; 10 positions match TRBD1. The CDR3 covers 13 residues. The ends lost 8 bases at V and 4 bases at J; junction bases unmatched: 2. CDR1 SGHTA and CDR2 FQGNSA come from the germline V gene.

The chain carries TRBV7-9 and TRBJ2-7; 7 bases agree with TRBD1. V trimming: 5 bases; J trimming: 0 bases; junction bases outside the gene matches: 7. The CDR3 loop spans 15 amino acids. Germline CDR1 SEHNR, CDR2 FQNEAQ (reference sequence). The chain's CDR3 is CASSPTGSASYEQYF. The CDR3 bases are TGTGCCAGCAGCCCGACAGGGAGTGCCTCCTACGAGCAGTACTTC.

The rearrangement joins TRBV28 to TRBJ1-5, with TRBD1 identical over 8 bases. The germline V gene encodes CDR1 MDHEN and CDR2 SYDVKM. The junction had 14 bases not matched to a gene; V was cut back by 5 bases and J by 11 bases. The CDR3 loop spans 15 amino acids. The CDR3 loop is CASSPPGQGVRAQHF. The CDR3 region has the DNA TGTGCCAGCAGTCCCCCCGGACAGGGTGTTAGAGCCCAGCATTTT.

The chain carries TRBV6-1 and TRBJ2-7, with D maybe TRBD1 (5 bases). CDR3 length equals 12 residues. V gave up 1 base and J gave up 12 bases, with 13 bases separating them. Germline lookup yields CDR1 MNHNS and CDR2 SASEGT. As DNA, the CDR3 is TGTGCCAGCAGTGAAGACCGGCAGGGTTGGTACTTC. Amino acids: CASSEDRQGWYF.

V and J are TRBV7-2 and TRBJ2-3, with 7 bases fitting TRBD2. The CDR3 contains 16 residues. Unmatched junction bases numbered 13, after V lost 5 bases and J lost 5 bases. Germline V gives CDR1 SGHTA, CDR2 FQGNSA. The CDR3 sequence is CASSPGRLAEIDTQYF. CDR3 nucleotides: TGTGCCAGCAGCCCCGGGAGACTAGCCGAGATAGATACGCAGTATTTT.

The rearrangement uses TRBV20-1 and TRBJ2-7; unclear D gene. V was clipped by 7 bases and J by 3 bases, with 10 bases between them. This CDR3 is 11 amino acids long. Germline assignment: CDR1 DFQATT and CDR2 SNEGSKA (reference sequence). The DNA for the CDR3 is TGCAGTGTAGCTGACCTCTACGAGCAGTACTTC. The encoded protein is CSVADLYEQYF.

The chain recombines TRBV27 with TRBJ2-7; TRBD2 aligns across 7 bases. The germline CDR1 and CDR2 sequences are MNHEY and SMNVEV (reference sequence). Germline trimming cut 6 bases from V and 3 bases from J; bases unmatched to any gene: 11. The CDR3 sequence is 15 residues long. CDR3 sequence: CASRSSGTILYEQYF. The CDR3 nucleotides read TGTGCCAGCAGATCCTCCGGGACTATCCTCTACGAGCAGTACTTC.

CDR3 residues: CASSLGTGDSTYEQYF. In DNA, the CDR3 is TGCGCCAGCAGCTTGGGGACAGGCGATTCTACCTACGAGCAGTACTTC. The chain uses TRBV5-1 and TRBJ2-7; 7 nucleotides agree with TRBD1. The germline V gene encodes CDR1 SGHRS and CDR2 YFSETQ. This CDR3 is 16 amino acids long. Losses at the gene ends were 0 bases for V and 2 bases for J; bases not matched to a gene: 8.

The V and J genes are TRBV5-5 and TRBJ1-1; 9 bases are shared with TRBD1. The CDR3 consists of 15 residues. V was clipped by 2 bases and J by 3 bases; unmatched bases: 5. Germline assignment: CDR1 SGHKS and CDR2 YYEKEE (reference sequence). The CDR3 nucleotides are TGTGCCAGCAGCTTTCTACAGGGGGCCCACACTGAAGCTTTCTTT. It translates to CASSFLQGAHTEAFF.

V is TRBV10-2 and J is TRBJ2-7, with 7 bases aligning to TRBD2. The V gene end was trimmed by 7 bases and the J gene end by 6 bases; junction bases not matched to a gene: 9. CDR3 length equals 13 residues. Per the germline V gene, CDR1 is WSHSY and CDR2 is SAAADI. CDR3 in DNA: TGCGCCAGCAAACTCAGCGGGGCCTCCGAGCAGTACTTC. Its translation is CASKLSGASEQYF.

The chain is built from TRBV18 and TRBJ2-2, with TRBD2 as a possible D gene (5 bases). V dropped 2 bases and J dropped 1 base, with 8 bases sitting between them. Germline-derived CDR1 and CDR2 are KGHSH and LQKENI. The CDR3 runs to 15 residues. This CDR3 is CASSPSGMNTGELFF. CDR3 DNA sequence: TGTGCCAGCTCACCATCCGGGATGAACACCGGGGAGCTGTTTTTT.

This chain connects TRBV5-4 to TRBJ2-5; D is ambiguous. Germline CDR1 is SGHNT and CDR2 is YYREEE (reference sequence). This CDR3 is 13 amino acids long. With 1 base removed from V and 1 base from J, the gap between germline ends came to 5 bases. The CDR3 loop is CASSLYFQETQYF. Written as DNA, the CDR3 is TGTGCCAGCAGCTTGTACTTCCAAGAGACCCAGTACTTC.

The gene calls are TRBV28 and TRBJ2-4; 8 bases agree with TRBD2. In germline, CDR1 is MDHEN, CDR2 SYDVKM. V trimming: 4 bases; J trimming: 3 bases; junction bases outside the gene matches: 8. The CDR3 runs 16 residues. This chain's CDR3 is CASSSFSGTGKNIQYF. In DNA form, the CDR3 reads TGTGCCAGCAGTTCATTTAGCGGGACCGGCAAAAACATTCAGTACTTC.

This clone was seen a single time. The chain has TRBV7-2 and TRBJ1-2, with D possibly matching TRBD1 (6 bases). The V gene lost 3 bases and the J gene lost 4 bases, with 12 bases spanning the gap. The CDR3 extends over 14 amino acids. Germline-derived CDR1 and CDR2 are SGHTA and FQGNSA. The CDR3 nucleotides are TGTGCCAGCAGCTTGATGGGGGCGGGCTATGGCTACACCTTC. Its protein is CASSLMGAGYGYTF.

The J gene is TRBJ1-2, the V gene TRBV29-1; 7 nucleotides align to TRBD1. Germline assignment: CDR1 SQVTM and CDR2 ANQGSEA. The CDR3 is 15 amino acids. V lost 8 bases to trimming and J lost 4 bases; unmatched junction nucleotides: 16. CDR3 loop: CSTRDSLIASYGYTF. The CDR3 coding sequence is TGCAGCACCCGGGACAGTTTGATTGCATCCTATGGCTACACCTTC. Variable domain in full (rest from reference TRBV29-1 and TRBJ1-2): SAVISQKPSRDICQRGTSLTIQCQVDSQVTMMFWYRQQPGQSLTLIATANQGSEATYESGFVIDKFPISRPNLTFSTLTVSNMSPEDSSIYLCSTRDSLIASYGYTFGSGTRLTVV.